This T cell receptor (beta chain) was identified in a study of response to subunit inactivated influenza vaccine. A note on this clonotype: Its antigen remains unidentified.

Whole-study findings and limits: Authors suggested few new T cells are recruited by each seasonal influenza vaccination.

Each CDR3 protein is one row after TCRdb ran MiXCR on the RT-PCR reads. The sample contains 530,000 or so distinct CDR3 sequences, less than 15% of which appear only once. This CDR3 spans 14 amino acids. Germline V lookup: CDR1 SEHNR, CDR2 FQNEAQ (reference sequence). V shed 5 bases, J shed 10 bases, and the junction held 12 bases outside the gene matches. This chain links TRBV7-9 with TRBJ2-5, with 8 nucleotides matching TRBD2. The sequenced sample was PBMCs from blood, obtained 12 days after vaccination. The source is a man aged 50 to 59 who received an inactivated influenza vaccine. CDR3 region: CASSRSGGPEDQYF. The CDR3, as DNA: TGTGCCAGCAGCCGGAGCGGGGGCCCTGAGGACCAGTACTTC.